The rows below give T cell receptor beta chains drawn from one sample of a study of shared clonotypes between healthy human individuals. Assay: immunoSEQ multiplex PCR; the TCRdb copy retains only in-frame clones and omits some. This table holds about 2,100,000 clones, just over 90% found once. Material for sequencing was naive CD8+ T cells from PBMCs. All receptors come from a man younger than 35 in good health. Some clones in this sample may be carry-over from other donors' samples. Each CDR3 is given without its conserved first and last residue.

J gene: TRBJ2-7; V gene: TRBV9; CDR3 protein: ASSAGGLGFEQY
J gene: TRBJ2-7; V gene: TRBV27; CDR3 protein: ASRSSTGGSEQY
J gene: TRBJ2-3; V gene: TRBV5-1; CDR3 protein: ASSLLRGLAGVKTQY
J gene: TRBJ2-7; V gene: TRBV28; CDR3 protein: ASSLAGGGNEQY
J gene: TRBJ2-3; V gene: TRBV30; CDR3 protein: AWSVGRASTDTQY
J gene: TRBJ2-7; V gene: TRBV2; CDR3 protein: ASLDRRTYEQY
J gene: TRBJ2-6; V gene: TRBV4-1; CDR3 protein: ASSQVLHSGANVLT
J gene: TRBJ2-1; V gene: TRBV5-1; CDR3 protein: ASSLAGIAGRWNEQF
J gene: TRBJ1-5; V gene: TRBV2; CDR3 protein: ASSGAGYSNQPQH
J gene: TRBJ1-3; V gene: TRBV14; CDR3 protein: ASSPTTGSNPNSGNTIY
J gene: TRBJ2-7; V gene: TRBV7-2; CDR3 protein: ASSPDASGRLEQY
J gene: TRBJ2-1; V gene: TRBV13; CDR3 protein: ASSPGTTEQF
J gene: TRBJ1-1; V gene: TRBV19; CDR3 protein: ASRSRGLNTEAF
J gene: TRBJ2-2; V gene: TRBV18; CDR3 protein: ASPTGATGELF
J gene: TRBJ1-5; V gene: TRBV19; CDR3 protein: ASSTWDRSNQPQH